The 18 T cell receptor beta chains below were found in one sample sequenced in a study of identical twins. MiXCR was run by TCRdb on the 5' RACE reads, yielding one entry per CDR3 protein. This table has fewer than 650,000 distinct CDR3 sequences, nearly 10% appearing once. This sample was also put to use in a study of yellow fever vaccine responses in identical twins.

Material: PBMCs. Receptor source: a young woman in good health.

The chain combines TRBV7-2 with TRBJ2-3, with 8 bases that match TRBD2. Germline lookup yields CDR1 SGHTA and CDR2 FQGNSA. V gave up 1 base and J gave up 3 bases; unmatched junction bases: 6. This CDR3 is built from 16 residues. CDR3 bases: TGTGCCAGCAGCTTAGGGCCGGGACTAGGAACAGATACGCAGTATTTT. Its translation is CASSLGPGLGTDTQYF.

The genes are TRBV5-1 and TRBJ1-1; D call uncertain. CDR1 and CDR2 from the germline V gene are SGHRS and YFSETQ. Between the trimmed V and J ends, which lost 4 bases and 4 bases, there was a span of 11 bases. CDR3 length equals 13 residues. The CDR3 reads CASSLGFSTEAFF. The CDR3 DNA sequence: TGCGCCAGCAGCCTGGGATTTTCCACTGAAGCTTTCTTT.

There are a few counts of this clonotype. This chain links TRBV14 with TRBJ2-7, with no clear D. Per germline, CDR1 SGHDN and CDR2 FVKESK. The CDR3 extends over 13 amino acids. Trimming pared 4 bases from V and 2 bases from J, leaving 9 bases between. CDR3 nucleotides: TGTGCCAGCAGCCGATTTGGGCCCTACGAGCAGTACTTC. Encoded protein: CASSRFGPYEQYF.

The CDR3, as DNA: TGTGCCAGCAGTTCCAGGGCCTACGGAAACGAGCAGTACTTC. Translated, it gives CASSSRAYGNEQYF. The chain has TRBV6-2 or TRBV6-3 and TRBJ2-7, with a tentative D call TRBD1 (5 bases). The CDR3 totals 14 residues. V was cut by 4 bases and J by 5 bases, with 15 bases left in between. CDR1 MNHEY and CDR2 SVGEGT come from the germline V gene.

This rearrangement joins TRBV12-3 or TRBV12-4 to TRBJ1-5; a weak D match, TRBD1 (5 bases). The CDR3 is 16 amino acids. Trimming removed 0 bases at V and 3 bases at J, with 12 bases between. The CDR3 reads CASSLALGEDNQPQHF. CDR3 coding DNA: TGTGCCAGCAGTTTAGCGTTAGGGGAAGACAATCAGCCCCAGCATTTT.

Comments on this clonotype: A much larger clonotype is one base distant, so this may be a read error. V is TRBV12-3 or TRBV12-4 and J is TRBJ2-3; the match to TRBD2 covers 11 bases. The CDR3 runs to 15 residues. CDR3 in DNA: TGTGCCAGCAGTATACTAGCGGGGGACACAGATGCGCAGTATTTT. Translated, it gives CASSILAGDTDAQYF.

This clonotype was counted at least ten times. J is TRBJ2-3 and V is TRBV10-3, with 8 nucleotides matching TRBD2. The junction had 3 bases not matched to a gene; V was cut back by 2 bases and J by 5 bases. This CDR3 is 14 amino acids long. Germline V gene sequence: CDR1 ENHRY, CDR2 SYGVKD. The CDR3 is CAISENLAGDTQYF. Here the CDR3 DNA reads TGTGCCATCAGTGAGAATCTAGCGGGAGATACGCAGTATTTT.

V and J are TRBV24-1 and TRBJ1-2, with 10 bases lining up with TRBD1. The CDR3 extends over 15 amino acids. Germline CDR1 and CDR2: KGHDR and SFDVKD. V lost 4 bases to trimming and J lost 4 bases; unmatched junction nucleotides: 5. CDR3 sequence reads: CATSDPGQGSYGYTF. The CDR3 DNA is TGTGCCACCAGTGACCCGGGACAGGGGAGCTATGGCTACACCTTC.

Ten or more counts support this clonotype. The chain is built from TRBV4-3 and TRBJ2-1, with 12 bases fitting TRBD2. The J segment lost 0 bases and the V segment lost 2 bases, leaving 11 bases of the junction unmatched. CDR1 and CDR2 from the germline V gene are LGHNA and YSLEER. This CDR3 has 20 residues. CDR3 residues: CASSQYRTSGTPSSYNEQFF. DNA of the CDR3: TGCGCCAGCAGCCAATACCGGACTAGCGGGACTCCTTCCTCCTACAATGAGCAGTTCTTC.

This clonotype occurred many times. The CDR3 sequence is CATGGGGGTDTQYF. The CDR3 DNA is TGTGCCACCGGCGGAGGGGGAGGCACAGATACGCAGTATTTT. This chain uses TRBV24-1 with TRBJ2-3; D may correspond to TRBD1 or TRBD2 (6 bases each). The CDR3 is 14 residues long. Trimming stripped 9 bases from V and 1 base from J, with 13 bases between. From germline, CDR1 is KGHDR and CDR2 SFDVKD.

A note on this clonotype: It may be a read error: a sequence one base away is much more abundant. This chain joins TRBV5-1 and TRBJ2-3; D may be TRBD1 or TRBD2 (5 bases each). Deletions cut 3 bases from V and 1 base from J, with 12 bases between. The germline V gene encodes CDR1 SGHRS and CDR2 YFSETQ. The CDR3 loop spans 15 amino acids. DNA of the CDR3: TGCGCCAGCAGCTCGTTGGGGGTAGGCACAGATACGCAGTATTTT. As protein: CASSSLGVGTDTQYF. The whole variable domain, filled in from reference TRBV5-1 and TRBJ2-3, reads KAGVTQTPRYLIKTRGQQVTLSCSPISGHRSVSWYQQTPGQGLQFLFEYFSETQRNKGNFPGRFSGRQFSNSRSEMNVSTLELGDSALYLCASSSLGVGTDTQYFGPGTRLTVL.

This clonotype was detected a few times. This rearrangement joins TRBV7-9 to TRBJ2-1; possibly TRBD2 for D (6 bases). The CDR3 length is 16 residues. V was shortened by 5 bases and J by 4 bases, with 18 bases between the two germline ends. CDR1 is SEHNR, CDR2 FQNEAQ, per germline (reference sequence). Here the CDR3 reads CASSRSGAGTYNEQFF. Here the CDR3 DNA reads TGTGCCAGCAGCCGTAGTGGGGCGGGAACTTACAATGAGCAGTTCTTC.

This clonotype has ten or more counts. This rearrangement joins TRBV3-1 to TRBJ1-6; D remains ambiguous. The CDR3 has 15 residues. CDR1 is LGHDT and CDR2 is YNNKEL in the germline V gene (reference sequence). Trimming left V 0 bases short and J 9 bases short, with 12 bases between. In DNA form, the CDR3 reads TGTGCCAGCAGCCAAGATCCGGAGGCAAGTTCACCCCTCCACTTT. Encoded protein: CASSQDPEASSPLHF.

This chain connects TRBV5-1 to TRBJ2-5; perhaps TRBD2 as D (5 bases). In germline, CDR1 is SGHRS, CDR2 YFSETQ. Trimming left V 4 bases short and J 3 bases short, with 19 bases between. The CDR3 spans 16 residues. The CDR3 nucleotides read TGCGCCAGCAGCCCGAGGGCCGAATCCCCGAAAGAGACCCAGTACTTC. It codes for CASSPRAESPKETQYF.

V and J are TRBV11-2 and TRBJ2-3; TRBD2 matches 15 bases. The ends lost 5 bases at V and 4 bases at J; junction bases unmatched: 10. Per the germline V gene, CDR1 is SGHAT and CDR2 is FQNNGV. The CDR3 runs to 18 residues. The CDR3 DNA follows: TGTGCCAGCAGCCCCCGGACTAGCGGGAGGGCCCCTGCAGATACGCAGTATTTT. Translating gives CASSPRTSGRAPADTQYF.

V is TRBV19 and J is TRBJ2-3, with D perhaps TRBD1 or TRBD2 (5 bases each). The V end lost 6 bases, the J end lost 2 bases, and 15 bases lay between the germline ends. The CDR3 runs to 15 residues. The germline CDR1 and CDR2 sequences are LNHDA and SQIVND (reference sequence). The chain's CDR3 is CASRTLGVTTDTQYF. CDR3 bases: TGTGCCAGTAGGACACTGGGGGTGACCACAGATACGCAGTATTTT.

This clonotype was counted only a few times. The chain carries TRBV27 and TRBJ2-4, with TRBD2 matching over 10 bases. Germline-derived CDR1 and CDR2 are MNHEY and SMNVEV (reference sequence). With V trimmed by 5 bases and J by 0 bases, 7 bases remained unmatched. This CDR3 has 17 amino acids. CDR3 sequence reads: CASSPSGSTGAKNIQYF. The CDR3 nucleotides read TGTGCCAGCAGTCCTAGCGGGAGTACGGGAGCCAAAAACATTCAGTACTTC.

This clonotype was seen at least ten times. The J gene is TRBJ2-3, the V gene TRBV4-3; D ambiguous. V lost 3 bases and J 0 bases, leaving 7 bases between the germline ends. This CDR3 has 14 amino acids. The germline gives CDR1 LGHNA, CDR2 YSLEER. This CDR3 reads CASSHAASTDTQYF. In nucleotides, the CDR3 is TGCGCCAGCAGCCATGCCGCTAGCACAGATACGCAGTATTTT.